The rows below give T cell receptor beta chains drawn from one sample of a study of blood T cell repertoires in COVID-19. The assay was immunoSEQ multiplex PCR, and TCRdb's table has in-frame clones only and misses some. Seen here are 300,000 to 350,000 clones, 80% to 90% observed once, and the top ten hold approximately 4.4%. The sequencing input was PBMCs or T cells enriched from blood (not recorded which). The receptors shown here come from a woman between 35 and 50 years old with acute COVID-19. Each CDR3 is given without its conserved first and last residue. Fields, in order: V gene, J gene, D gene, CDR3 length, clone size, CDR3 protein. A D gene is named only where the DNA matches it firmly. Rows give clone size only sometimes, using once, few, many, or a class for an expanded clone.

V gene: TRBV11-2; J gene: TRBJ2-5; D gene: NA; CDR3 length: 13; clone size: NA; CDR3 protein: ASSPGPGREETQY
V gene: TRBV7-9; J gene: TRBJ1-1; D gene: TRBD1; CDR3 length: 13; clone size: NA; CDR3 protein: ASSLRGTGGPEAF
V gene: TRBV2; J gene: TRBJ2-2; D gene: NA; CDR3 length: 11; clone size: NA; CDR3 protein: ASSDTRPWELF
V gene: TRBV27; J gene: TRBJ2-7; D gene: TRBD1; CDR3 length: 13; clone size: few; CDR3 protein: ASSLTGTAYYEQY
V gene: TRBV19; J gene: TRBJ2-7; D gene: NA; CDR3 length: 13; clone size: NA; CDR3 protein: ASSMGLGRSYEQY
V gene: TRBV7-6; J gene: TRBJ1-6; D gene: TRBD1; CDR3 length: 16; clone size: NA; CDR3 protein: ASSSGQTKTPYNSPLH
V gene: TRBV5-5; J gene: TRBJ1-6; D gene: NA; CDR3 length: 12; clone size: once; CDR3 protein: ASSLAPSGPPLH
V gene: TRBV14; J gene: TRBJ2-7; D gene: TRBD2; CDR3 length: 16; clone size: NA; CDR3 protein: ASSQTRGWASGGYEQY
V gene: TRBV10-3; J gene: TRBJ1-3; D gene: TRBD1; CDR3 length: 15; clone size: NA; CDR3 protein: AISESVTGGSGNTIY
V gene: TRBV5-4; J gene: TRBJ1-6; D gene: NA; CDR3 length: 13; clone size: NA; CDR3 protein: ASSLSQTGNSPLH
V gene: TRBV6-5; J gene: TRBJ2-7; D gene: NA; CDR3 length: 11; clone size: NA; CDR3 protein: ASSYDRAYEQY
V gene: TRBV29-1; J gene: TRBJ1-1; D gene: NA; CDR3 length: 10; clone size: NA; CDR3 protein: SVERGGTEAF
V gene: TRBV19; J gene: TRBJ2-6; D gene: TRBD1; CDR3 length: 14; clone size: NA; CDR3 protein: ASRGQVRSGANVLT
V gene: TRBV2; J gene: TRBJ1-3; D gene: TRBD1; CDR3 length: 14; clone size: NA; CDR3 protein: ASSGAGTGSGNTIY
V gene: TRBV4-1; J gene: TRBJ2-7; D gene: TRBD2; CDR3 length: 14; clone size: NA; CDR3 protein: ASSPETSGRAYEQY
V gene: TRBV27; J gene: TRBJ2-1; D gene: TRBD1; CDR3 length: 13; clone size: NA; CDR3 protein: ASSSLGTGVNEQF
V gene: TRBV6-2/TRBV6-3; J gene: TRBJ2-5; D gene: NA; CDR3 length: 17; clone size: NA; CDR3 protein: ASSYSRLGSTLYQETQY
V gene: TRBV7-2; J gene: TRBJ1-4; D gene: NA; CDR3 length: 13; clone size: NA; CDR3 protein: ASSATGSSNEKLF
V gene: TRBV6-2/TRBV6-3; J gene: TRBJ2-7; D gene: TRBD1; CDR3 length: 15; clone size: NA; CDR3 protein: ASSRLRGQGGSYEQY
V gene: TRBV5-1; J gene: TRBJ2-5; D gene: TRBD2; CDR3 length: 13; clone size: NA; CDR3 protein: ASSPGLAVQETQY
V gene: TRBV19; J gene: TRBJ1-5; D gene: NA; CDR3 length: 13; clone size: NA; CDR3 protein: ASSIWEGMWQPQH
V gene: TRBV15; J gene: TRBJ2-1; D gene: NA; CDR3 length: 13; clone size: NA; CDR3 protein: ATSPRVGAYNEQF
V gene: TRBV9; J gene: TRBJ1-1; D gene: TRBD1; CDR3 length: 14; clone size: once; CDR3 protein: ASSATGGREVAEAF
V gene: TRBV28; J gene: TRBJ1-5; D gene: TRBD1; CDR3 length: 15; clone size: few; CDR3 protein: ASSPHQTGVGNQPQH
V gene: TRBV29-1; J gene: TRBJ1-1; D gene: TRBD1; CDR3 length: 10; clone size: NA; CDR3 protein: SVRQGITEAF
V gene: TRBV7-3; J gene: TRBJ1-1; D gene: NA; CDR3 length: 11; clone size: NA; CDR3 protein: ASSPSSSTEAF
V gene: TRBV6-4; J gene: TRBJ1-4; D gene: NA; CDR3 length: 15; clone size: NA; CDR3 protein: ASSDPQDSFHNEKLF
V gene: TRBV6-2/TRBV6-3; J gene: TRBJ2-5; D gene: TRBD2; CDR3 length: 14; clone size: once; CDR3 protein: ASSYNQRGSFETQY
V gene: TRBV29-1; J gene: TRBJ1-2; D gene: TRBD1; CDR3 length: 10; clone size: NA; CDR3 protein: SSWTGNYGYT
V gene: TRBV24-1; J gene: TRBJ2-2; D gene: NA; CDR3 length: 12; clone size: NA; CDR3 protein: ATSEGGNTGELF
V gene: TRBV7-2; J gene: TRBJ1-2; D gene: NA; CDR3 length: 15; clone size: NA; CDR3 protein: ASSFSPGVGVGYGYT
V gene: TRBV6-5; J gene: TRBJ1-2; D gene: TRBD1; CDR3 length: 12; clone size: once; CDR3 protein: ASSYTDRGVGYT
V gene: TRBV10-1; J gene: TRBJ1-1; D gene: NA; CDR3 length: 15; clone size: NA; CDR3 protein: ASSARRGGGVDTEAF
V gene: TRBV7-9; J gene: TRBJ1-1; D gene: TRBD1; CDR3 length: 12; clone size: NA; CDR3 protein: ASSMTGTNTEAF
V gene: TRBV5-6; J gene: TRBJ2-1; D gene: TRBD2; CDR3 length: 13; clone size: NA; CDR3 protein: ASSSSGLAGGEQF
V gene: TRBV5-5; J gene: TRBJ2-5; D gene: NA; CDR3 length: 11; clone size: NA; CDR3 protein: ASSLGASETQY
V gene: TRBV6-2/TRBV6-3; J gene: TRBJ1-1; D gene: NA; CDR3 length: 12; clone size: once; CDR3 protein: ASSYPQATTEAF